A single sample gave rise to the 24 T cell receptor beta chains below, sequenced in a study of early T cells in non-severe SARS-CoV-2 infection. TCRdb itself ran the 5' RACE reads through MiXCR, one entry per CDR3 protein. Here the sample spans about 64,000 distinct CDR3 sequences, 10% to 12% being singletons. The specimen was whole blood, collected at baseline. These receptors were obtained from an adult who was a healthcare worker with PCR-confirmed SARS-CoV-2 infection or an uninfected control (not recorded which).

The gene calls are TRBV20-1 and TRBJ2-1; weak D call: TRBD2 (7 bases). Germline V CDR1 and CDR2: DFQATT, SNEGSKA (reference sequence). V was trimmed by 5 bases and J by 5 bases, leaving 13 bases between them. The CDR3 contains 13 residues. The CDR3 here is CSARWGGHNEQFF. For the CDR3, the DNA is TGCAGTGCTCGATGGGGGGGGCACAATGAGCAGTTCTTC.

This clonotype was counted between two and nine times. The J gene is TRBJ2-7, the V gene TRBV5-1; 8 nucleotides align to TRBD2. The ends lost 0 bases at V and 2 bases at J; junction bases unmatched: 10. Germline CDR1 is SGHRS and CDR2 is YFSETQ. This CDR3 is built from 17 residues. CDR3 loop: CASSLDTSGGTAYEQYF. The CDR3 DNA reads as TGCGCCAGCAGCTTGGACACTAGCGGCGGGACCGCCTACGAGCAGTACTTC.

CDR3 DNA: TGCGCCAGCAGTCCCCACTCTAACAGGGTTGAAGCTTTCTTT. Amino acids: CASSPHSNRVEAFF. V usage is TRBV10-1 and J usage is TRBJ1-1, with a tentative D call TRBD1 (6 bases). With 5 bases removed from V and 7 bases from J, the gap between germline ends came to 17 bases. The CDR3 has 14 residues. Per germline, CDR1 WNHNN and CDR2 SYGVQD (reference sequence).

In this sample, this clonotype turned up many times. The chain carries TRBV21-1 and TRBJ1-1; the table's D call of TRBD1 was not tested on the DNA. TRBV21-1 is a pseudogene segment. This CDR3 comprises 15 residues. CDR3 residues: CASSTWGQGDTEAFF. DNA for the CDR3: TGTGCCAGCAGCACATGGGGACAGGGGGACACTGAAGCTTTCTTT.

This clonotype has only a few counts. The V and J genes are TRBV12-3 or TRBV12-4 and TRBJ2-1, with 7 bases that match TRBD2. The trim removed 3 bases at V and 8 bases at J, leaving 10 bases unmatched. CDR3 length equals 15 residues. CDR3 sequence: CASSLRSGRWDEQFF. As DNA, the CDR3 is TGTGCCAGCAGTTTGAGGTCCGGGAGGTGGGATGAGCAGTTCTTC.

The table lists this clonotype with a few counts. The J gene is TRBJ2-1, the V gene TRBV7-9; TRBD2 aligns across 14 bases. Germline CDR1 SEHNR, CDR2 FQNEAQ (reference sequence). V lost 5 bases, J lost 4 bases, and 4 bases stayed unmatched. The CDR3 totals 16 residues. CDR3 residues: CASSLGLAGVYNEQFF. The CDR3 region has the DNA TGTGCCAGCAGCCTGGGACTAGCGGGGGTATACAATGAGCAGTTCTTC.

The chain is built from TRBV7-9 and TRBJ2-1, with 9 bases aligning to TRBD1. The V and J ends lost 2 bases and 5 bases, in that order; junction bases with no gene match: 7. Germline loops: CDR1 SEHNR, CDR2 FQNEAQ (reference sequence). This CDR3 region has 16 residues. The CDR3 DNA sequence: TGTGCCAGCAGCTTAAGACCGGGACAGGGAAACAATGAGCAGTTCTTC. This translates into CASSLRPGQGNNEQFF.

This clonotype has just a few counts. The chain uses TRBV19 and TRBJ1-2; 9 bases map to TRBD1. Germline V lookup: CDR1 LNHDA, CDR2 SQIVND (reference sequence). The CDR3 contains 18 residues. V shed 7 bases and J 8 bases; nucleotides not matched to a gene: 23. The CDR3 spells CASTLFSGTGTAGGGYTF. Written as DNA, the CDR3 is TGTGCCAGTACCCTCTTTTCCGGGACAGGGACAGCTGGTGGCGGCTACACCTTC.

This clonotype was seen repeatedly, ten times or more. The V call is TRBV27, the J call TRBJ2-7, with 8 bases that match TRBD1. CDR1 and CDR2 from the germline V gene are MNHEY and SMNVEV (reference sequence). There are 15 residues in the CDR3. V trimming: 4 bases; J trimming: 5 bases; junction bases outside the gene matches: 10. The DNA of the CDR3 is TGTGCCAGCAGTTCGAACCGGGACAGGTGGGACGAGCAGTACTTC. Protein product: CASSSNRDRWDEQYF.

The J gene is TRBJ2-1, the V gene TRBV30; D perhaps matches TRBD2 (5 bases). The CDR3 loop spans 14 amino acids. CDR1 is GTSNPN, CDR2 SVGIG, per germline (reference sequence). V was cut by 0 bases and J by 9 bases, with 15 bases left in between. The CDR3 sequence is CAWSVLGLIGEQFF. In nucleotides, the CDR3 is TGTGCCTGGAGTGTACTCGGACTGATCGGTGAGCAGTTCTTC. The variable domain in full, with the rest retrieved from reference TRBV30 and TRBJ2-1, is SQTIHQWPATLVQPVGSPLSLECTVEGTSNPNLYWYRQAAGRGLQLLFYSVGIGQISSEVPQNLSASRPQDRQFILSSKKLLLSDSGFYLCAWSVLGLIGEQFFGPGTRLTVL.

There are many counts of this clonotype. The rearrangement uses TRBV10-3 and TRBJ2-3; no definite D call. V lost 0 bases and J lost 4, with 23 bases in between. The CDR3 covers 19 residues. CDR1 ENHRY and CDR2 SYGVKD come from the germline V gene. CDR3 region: CAISESIVSKGYDADTQYF. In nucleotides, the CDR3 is TGTGCCATCAGTGAGTCGATCGTGTCAAAAGGCTACGACGCAGATACGCAGTATTTT.

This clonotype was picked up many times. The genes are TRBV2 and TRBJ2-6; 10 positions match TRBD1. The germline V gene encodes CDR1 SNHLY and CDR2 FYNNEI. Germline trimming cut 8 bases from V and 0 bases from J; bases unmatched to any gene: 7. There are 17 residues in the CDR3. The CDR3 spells CASGDRGRNSGANVLTF. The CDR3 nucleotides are TGTGCCAGCGGGGACAGGGGTCGTAACTCTGGGGCCAACGTCCTGACTTTC.

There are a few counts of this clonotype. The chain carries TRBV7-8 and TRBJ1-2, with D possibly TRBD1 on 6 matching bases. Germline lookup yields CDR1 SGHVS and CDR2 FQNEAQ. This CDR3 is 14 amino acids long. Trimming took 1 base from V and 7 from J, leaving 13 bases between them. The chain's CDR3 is CASSLGTGSSGYTF. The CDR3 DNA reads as TGTGCCAGCAGCTTAGGCACAGGGTCGAGTGGCTACACCTTC.

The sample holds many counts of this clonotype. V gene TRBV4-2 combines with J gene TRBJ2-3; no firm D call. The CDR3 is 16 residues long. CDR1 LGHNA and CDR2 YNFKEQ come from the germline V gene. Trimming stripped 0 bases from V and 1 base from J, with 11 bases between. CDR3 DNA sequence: TGTGCCAGCAGCCAAGAGAGTCTTCCCCGCACAGATACGCAGTATTTT. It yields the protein CASSQESLPRTDTQYF.

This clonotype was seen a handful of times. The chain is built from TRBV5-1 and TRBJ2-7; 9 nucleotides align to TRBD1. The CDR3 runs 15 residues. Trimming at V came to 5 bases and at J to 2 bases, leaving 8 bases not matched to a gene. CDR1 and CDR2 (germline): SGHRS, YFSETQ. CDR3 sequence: CASRRTGEGAYEQYF. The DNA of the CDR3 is TGCGCCAGCAGGCGGACAGGGGAAGGGGCCTACGAGCAGTACTTC.

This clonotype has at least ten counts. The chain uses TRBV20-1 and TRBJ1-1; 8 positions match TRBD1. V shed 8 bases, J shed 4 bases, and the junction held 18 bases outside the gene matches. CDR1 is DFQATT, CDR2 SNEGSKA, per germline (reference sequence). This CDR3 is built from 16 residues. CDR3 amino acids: CSTLGQGAGTFTEAFF. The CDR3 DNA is TGCAGTACTTTAGGACAGGGTGCGGGCACCTTCACTGAAGCTTTCTTT.

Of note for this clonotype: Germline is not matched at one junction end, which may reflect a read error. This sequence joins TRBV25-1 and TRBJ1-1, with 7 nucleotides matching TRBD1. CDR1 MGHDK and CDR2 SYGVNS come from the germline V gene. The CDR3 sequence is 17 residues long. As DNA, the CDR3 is TGTGTCAGCAGGTTGGACAGGTTCCCGCCAATCAACACTGAAGCTTTCTTT. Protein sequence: CVSRLDRFPPINTEAFF.

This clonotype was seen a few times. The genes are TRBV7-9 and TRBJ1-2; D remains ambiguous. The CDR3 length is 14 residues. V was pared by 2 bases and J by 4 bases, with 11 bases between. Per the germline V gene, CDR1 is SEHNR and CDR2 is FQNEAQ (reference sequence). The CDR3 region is CASSLNTGSYGYTF. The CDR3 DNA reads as TGTGCCAGCAGCTTAAATACTGGTAGCTATGGCTACACCTTC.

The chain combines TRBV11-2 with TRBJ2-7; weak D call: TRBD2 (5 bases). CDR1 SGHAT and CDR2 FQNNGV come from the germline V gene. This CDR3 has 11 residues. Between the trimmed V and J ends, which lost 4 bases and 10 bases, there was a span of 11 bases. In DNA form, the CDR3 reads TGTGCCAGCAGCTCGATGACTAACCAGTACTTC. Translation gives CASSSMTNQYF.

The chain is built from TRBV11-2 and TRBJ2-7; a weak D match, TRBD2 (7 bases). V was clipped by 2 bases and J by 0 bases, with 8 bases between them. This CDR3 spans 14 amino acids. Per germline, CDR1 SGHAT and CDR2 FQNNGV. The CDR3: CASSLRGASYEQYF. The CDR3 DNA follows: TGTGCCAGCAGCTTACGGGGGGCCTCCTACGAGCAGTACTTC.

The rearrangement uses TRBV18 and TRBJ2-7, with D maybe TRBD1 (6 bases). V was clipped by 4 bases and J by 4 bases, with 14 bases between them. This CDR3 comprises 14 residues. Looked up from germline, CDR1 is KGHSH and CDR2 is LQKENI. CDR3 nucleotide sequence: TGTGCCAGCTCACGGGGACAAATCCAATACGAGCAGTACTTC. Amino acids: CASSRGQIQYEQYF. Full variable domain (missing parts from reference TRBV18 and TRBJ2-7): NAGVMQNPRHLVRRRGQEARLRCSPMKGHSHVYWYRQLPEEGLKFMVYLQKENIIDESGMPKERFSAEFPKEGPSILRIQQVVRGDSAAYFCASSRGQIQYEQYFGPGTRLTVT.

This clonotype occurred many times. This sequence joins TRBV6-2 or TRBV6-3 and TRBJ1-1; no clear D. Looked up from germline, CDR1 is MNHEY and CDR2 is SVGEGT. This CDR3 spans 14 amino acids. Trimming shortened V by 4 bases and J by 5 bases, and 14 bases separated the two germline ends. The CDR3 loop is CASSWRPPVTEAFF. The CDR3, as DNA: TGTGCCAGCAGTTGGCGGCCTCCGGTAACTGAAGCTTTCTTT.

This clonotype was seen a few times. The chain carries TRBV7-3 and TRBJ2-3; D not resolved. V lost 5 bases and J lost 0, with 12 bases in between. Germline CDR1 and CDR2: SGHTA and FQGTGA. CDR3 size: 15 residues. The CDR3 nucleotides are TGTGCCAGCAGCCCAACGGCCTTTAGCACAGATACGCAGTATTTT. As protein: CASSPTAFSTDTQYF.

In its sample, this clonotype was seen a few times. The CDR3 protein is CSALHQETQYF. As DNA, the CDR3 is TGCAGTGCTCTGCACCAAGAGACCCAGTACTTC. The chain has TRBV20-1 and TRBJ2-5, with no clear D. CDR1 DFQATT and CDR2 SNEGSKA come from the germline V gene (reference sequence). The V end lost 5 bases, the J end lost 0 bases, and 4 bases lay between the germline ends. This CDR3 is built from 11 residues.